This is a list of T cell receptor beta chains from one sample in a study of cytomegalovirus exposure and HLA in healthy donors. The assay was immunoSEQ multiplex PCR, and TCRdb's table has in-frame clones only and misses some. This sample yields 150,000 to 200,000 clones, of which around 83% are seen a single time; approximately 8% belongs to the top ten. The material sequenced was PBMCs. Source of these receptors: a male donor in good health and CMV-seropositive. Each CDR3 is given with its conserved first and last residue. D genes are given only for firm matches. Size values are once, few and many counts, or a class for expanded clones, and some rows have none.

size,J,D,V,DNA,CDR3
NA,TRBJ2-7,NA,TRBV28,TGTGCCAGCACCTCAGGGGGAGGACTCTTAGAGCAGTACTTC,CASTSGGGLLEQYF
NA,TRBJ2-1,NA,TRBV18,TGTGCCAGCTCACCGCTGAGCTATGAGCAGTTCTTC,CASSPLSYEQFF
medium-sized,TRBJ1-4,NA,TRBV6-5,TGTGCCAGCAGTTACTCGGGCAGGACTAATGAAAAACTGTTTTTT,CASSYSGRTNEKLFF
NA,TRBJ2-1,NA,TRBV7-9,TGTGCCAGCAGCCGAGAGGCTAGCGCGTACAATGAGCAGTTCTTC,CASSREASAYNEQFF
few,TRBJ1-1,NA,TRBV11-2,TGTGCCAGCAGCTTAGGTATGGGGCGAGGCACTGAAGCTTTCTTT,CASSLGMGRGTEAFF
NA,TRBJ2-7,TRBD1,TRBV7-9,TGTGCCAGCAGCTCTCGACAGGGGAGCGGCGAGCAGTACTTC,CASSSRQGSGEQYF
NA,TRBJ1-6,TRBD1,TRBV7-2,TGTGCCAGCAGCCGACGGACAGGCGTTCCTTCACCCCTCCACTTT,CASSRRTGVPSPLHF
NA,TRBJ1-2,TRBD1,TRBV5-4,TGTGCCAGCAGCTTGGGGGGCAGGGGGTATGGCTACACCTTC,CASSLGGRGYGYTF
NA,TRBJ1-2,NA,TRBV6-5,TGTGCCAGCAGGATGACAGGCGGGAGAGGCTACACCTTC,CASRMTGGRGYTF
NA,TRBJ1-1,TRBD1,TRBV7-8,TGTGCCAGCAGCTTAGTGGGACAGGGAGGTACGGCTTTCTTT,CASSLVGQGGTAFF
NA,TRBJ1-5,NA,TRBV27,TGTGCCAGCAGTTTAACTGAATTAGGTAGGGACACCGAAGGGGATAGCAATCAGCCCCAGCATTTT,CASSLTELGRDTEGDSNQPQHF
NA,TRBJ1-1,NA,TRBV12-2,TGTGCAAGTCGCCCCCCCCCGGGGGACAGGTGTTACAACACTGAAGCTTTCTTT,CASRPPPGDRCYNTEAFF
NA,TRBJ2-1,TRBD1,TRBV4-3,TGCGCCAGCAGCCACGGGGACAGGGAGTACAATGAGCAGTTCTTC,CASSHGDREYNEQFF
once,TRBJ1-3,NA,TRBV30,TGTGCCTGGGGACTTAACTCTGGAAACACCATATATTTT,CAWGLNSGNTIYF
NA,TRBJ2-5,TRBD2,TRBV7-9,TGTGCCAGCAGCTCCCTAGCGGTCCAAGAGACCCAGTACTTC,CASSSLAVQETQYF
NA,TRBJ1-5,NA,TRBV29-1,TGCAGCGTTGCAGTTGATAGCAATCAGCCCCAGCATTTT,CSVAVDSNQPQHF
once,TRBJ1-1,NA,TRBV27,TGTGCCAGCAGTCGACAGGCTTACACTGAAGCTTTCTTT,CASSRQAYTEAFF
NA,TRBJ2-1,TRBD2,TRBV7-9,TGTGCCAGCAGCGGGGGACTACAGTACAATGAGCAGTTCTTC,CASSGGLQYNEQFF
once,TRBJ1-6,NA,TRBV10-3,TGTGCCATCAGTGCGCAGGGGAGTTCACCCCTCCACTTT,CAISAQGSSPLHF
few,TRBJ2-7,TRBD1,TRBV27,TGTGCCAGCAGTTACGGGACAGGGTCCGGCGAGCAGTACTTC,CASSYGTGSGEQYF
NA,TRBJ1-2,NA,TRBV6-6,TGTGCCAGCAGCGAAACAGGGTTTTATGGCTACACCTTC,CASSETGFYGYTF
NA,TRBJ2-7,NA,TRBV6-5,TGTGCCAGCAGTCAGACAGTCCTCCCGTACGAGCAGTACTTC,CASSQTVLPYEQYF
NA,TRBJ2-2,NA,TRBV11-3,TGTGCCAGCAGCTTACAAGACACCGACACCGGGGAGCTGTTTTTT,CASSLQDTDTGELFF
NA,TRBJ2-2,NA,TRBV11-3,TGTGCCAGCAGCTTAGGGACAACTAACACCGGGGAGCTGTTTTTT,CASSLGTTNTGELFF
NA,TRBJ2-7,TRBD1,TRBV5-4,TGTGCCAGCAGCTCCCCCGGGACAGGTCCCTACGAGCAGTACTTC,CASSSPGTGPYEQYF
NA,TRBJ2-2,NA,TRBV7-9,TGTGCCAGCAGCTTACTCGGGGGAACCGGGGAGCTGTTTTTT,CASSLLGGTGELFF
NA,TRBJ1-5,NA,TRBV6-1,TGTGCCAGCAGTGAAGCGGGGACTGCCTATCAGCCCCAGCATTTT,CASSEAGTAYQPQHF
NA,TRBJ1-1,NA,TRBV29-1,TGCAGCGCCAATGGGCAGCTGAACACTGAAGCTTTCTTT,CSANGQLNTEAFF
few,TRBJ2-4,NA,TRBV10-3,TGTGCCATCAGTGAGATGGCGGAGACGGCCAAAAACATTCAGTACTTC,CAISEMAETAKNIQYF
NA,TRBJ1-5,NA,TRBV19,TGTGCCACCTACTCGGGGAACAATCAGCCCCAGCATTTT,CATYSGNNQPQHF
NA,TRBJ1-1,NA,TRBV4-3,TGCGCCAGCAGCTCACAGGAGAACACTGAAGCTTTCTTT,CASSSQENTEAFF
NA,TRBJ1-2,TRBD1,TRBV7-2,TGTGCCAGCAGCTTTGGGGGGGACAGGGATGGCTACACCTTC,CASSFGGDRDGYTF
NA,TRBJ2-3,TRBD2,TRBV13,TGTGCCAGCACCACCCAACTAGCGGGATTGGGAGATACGCAGTATTTT,CASTTQLAGLGDTQYF
few,TRBJ2-2,TRBD2,TRBV18,TGTGCCAGCAGGGGACTAGCTTTCACCGGGGAGCTGTTTTTT,CASRGLAFTGELFF
NA,TRBJ1-6,NA,TRBV2,TGTGCCAGCAGTGAAAGAGGCAGCTCGGTTAATTCACCCCTCCACTTT,CASSERGSSVNSPLHF
NA,TRBJ2-1,TRBD2,TRBV27,TGTGCCAGCAGTTCCACGGGGAGCGGGAGAAGTTCCTACAATGAGCAGTTCTTC,CASSSTGSGRSSYNEQFF
NA,TRBJ2-1,TRBD2,TRBV10-3,TGTGCCTCAACCGATCGGCTAGCGGGAGTGGGGGAGCAGTTCTTC,CASTDRLAGVGEQFF
NA,TRBJ1-2,NA,TRBV2,TGTGCCAGCACATACAGGGATGGCTACACCTTC,CASTYRDGYTF
NA,TRBJ2-7,TRBD1,TRBV7-9,TGTTCCAGCAGCCGGGGACAGACCATCTCCTACGAGCAGTACTTC,CSSSRGQTISYEQYF
NA,TRBJ1-2,TRBD1,TRBV5-4,TGTGCCAGCAGCCTGGGGACAGGGGGCGCTGGCTACACCTTC,CASSLGTGGAGYTF
NA,TRBJ1-1,NA,TRBV4-3,TGCGCCAGCAGCCTCACAACCCGGGGCACTGAAGCTTTCTTT,CASSLTTRGTEAFF
NA,TRBJ1-5,NA,TRBV30,TGTGCCTGGAGTTTTAGTGGCAATCAGCCCCAGCATTTT,CAWSFSGNQPQHF
NA,TRBJ2-5,TRBD2,TRBV11-2,TGTGCCAGCAGCTTAGGGCGCGGGGGTGGGGAGACCCAGTACTTC,CASSLGRGGGETQYF
NA,TRBJ1-6,NA,TRBV7-2,TGTGCCAGCAGTGAGGGCGCGGGGAATTCACCCCTCCACTTT,CASSEGAGNSPLHF
NA,TRBJ2-3,TRBD2,TRBV28,TGTGCCAGCAGTTTATTGTGGAGAGAGTGGGGGACTAGGGACACAGATACGCAGTATTTT,CASSLLWREWGTRDTDTQYF
once,TRBJ1-1,NA,TRBV6-6,TGTGCCAGCAGTTACTTGAGGACTGAAGCTTTCTTT,CASSYLRTEAFF
NA,TRBJ2-7,NA,TRBV10-2,TGCGCCAGCAGCGGGACACTACTTACCTACGAGCAGTACTTC,CASSGTLLTYEQYF
few,TRBJ2-5,TRBD1,TRBV4-3,TGCGCCAGCAGCCAAACGGGACAGGGGGAGACCCAGTACTTC,CASSQTGQGETQYF
few,TRBJ1-5,NA,TRBV19,TGTGCCAGTAGTATAACAGGCACGGAACAGCCCCAGCATTTT,CASSITGTEQPQHF
few,TRBJ1-3,NA,TRBV4-3,TGCGCCAGCAGCCAAGATGGGCTCCCGGGAAACACCATATATTTT,CASSQDGLPGNTIYF
NA,TRBJ2-7,NA,TRBV30,TGTGCCTGGAAGGCAGGCCGCTCTTCCTACGAGCAGTACTTC,CAWKAGRSSYEQYF
NA,TRBJ2-1,NA,TRBV7-9,TGTGCCAGCAGCTTAGGAGAGCGGGTTAGCTCCTACAATGAGCAGTTCTTC,CASSLGERVSSYNEQFF
NA,TRBJ2-7,NA,TRBV7-9,TGTGCCAGCAGCTTGGGCAGGCAGTACGAGCAGTACTTC,CASSLGRQYEQYF
NA,TRBJ2-7,NA,TRBV5-1,TGCGCCAGCAGCTTGGGTGGGGAGCCCTCATTCACCCGAAGGGCCTACGAGCAGTACTTC,CASSLGGEPSFTRRAYEQYF
NA,TRBJ1-4,TRBD1,TRBV9,TGTGCCAGCAGCCCCGGACAGGGGGCGACTAATGAAAAACTGTTTTTT,CASSPGQGATNEKLFF
NA,TRBJ1-5,NA,TRBV6-5,TGTGCCAGCAGTTACGAGGGAGTCAATCAGCCCCAGCATTTT,CASSYEGVNQPQHF
once,TRBJ1-5,TRBD1,TRBV5-8,TGTGCCAGCAGCTTGCCAGGGGGTGGCCCCCAGCATTTT,CASSLPGGGPQHF